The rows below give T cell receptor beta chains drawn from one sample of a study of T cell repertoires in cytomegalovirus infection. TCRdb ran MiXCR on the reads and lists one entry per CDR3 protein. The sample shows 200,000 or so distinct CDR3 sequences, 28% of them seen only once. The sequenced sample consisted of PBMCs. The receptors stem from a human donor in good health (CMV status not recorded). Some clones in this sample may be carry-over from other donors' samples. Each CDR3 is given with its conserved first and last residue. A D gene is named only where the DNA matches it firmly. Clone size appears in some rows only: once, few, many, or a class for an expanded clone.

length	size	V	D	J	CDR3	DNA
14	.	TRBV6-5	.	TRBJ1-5	CASSYSTLNQPQHF	TGTGCCAGCAGTTACTCGACACTAAATCAGCCCCAGCATTTT
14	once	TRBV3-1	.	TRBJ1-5	CASSPIRDGQPQHF	TGTGCCAGCAGCCCAATTAGGGACGGTCAGCCCCAGCATTTT
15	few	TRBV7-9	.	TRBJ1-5	CASGKGSGNDQPQHF	TGTGCCAGCGGCAAGGGGTCGGGAAACGATCAGCCCCAGCATTTT
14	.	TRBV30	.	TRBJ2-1	CAWSEEGSANEQFF	TGTGCCTGGAGTGAAGAGGGGTCAGCAAATGAGCAGTTCTTC
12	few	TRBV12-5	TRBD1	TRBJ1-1	CASGRGQGEAFF	TGTGCTAGTGGCCGAGGACAGGGAGAAGCTTTCTTT
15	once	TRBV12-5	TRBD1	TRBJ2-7	CASGLIITGGWEQYF	TGTGCTAGTGGTTTGATTATTACAGGGGGCTGGGAGCAGTACTTC
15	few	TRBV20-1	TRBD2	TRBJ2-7	CSARGRGTSSNEQYF	TGCAGTGCTAGGGGACGGGGGACTAGCTCAAATGAGCAGTACTTC
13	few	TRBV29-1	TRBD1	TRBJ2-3	CSARQGRTDTQYF	TGCAGCGCCAGACAGGGGAGAACAGATACGCAGTATTTT
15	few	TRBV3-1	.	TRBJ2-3	CASSQGTFITDTQYF	TGTGCCAGCAGCCAAGGGACATTTATCACAGATACGCAGTATTTT
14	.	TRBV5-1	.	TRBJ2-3	CASSLAVGADTQYF	TGCGCCAGCAGCTTGGCTGTAGGGGCAGATACGCAGTATTTT
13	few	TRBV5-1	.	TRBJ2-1	CASSLMGAGEQFF	TGCGCCAGCAGCTTAATGGGGGCTGGTGAGCAGTTCTTC
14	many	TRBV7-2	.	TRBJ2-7	CASSSPGQPYEQYF	TGTGCCAGCAGCTCCCCGGGCCAACCCTACGAGCAGTACTTC
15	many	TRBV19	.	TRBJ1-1	CASRLQGDMNTEAFF	TGTGCCAGTAGACTCCAAGGGGACATGAACACTGAAGCTTTCTTT
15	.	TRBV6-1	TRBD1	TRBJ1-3	CASSGTGITGNTIYF	TGTGCCAGCAGTGGGACAGGCATAACGGGAAACACCATATATTTT
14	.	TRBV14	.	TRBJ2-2	CASSQLRRTGELFF	TGTGCCAGCAGCCAACTCCGTCGGACCGGGGAGCTGTTTTTT
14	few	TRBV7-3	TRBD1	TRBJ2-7	CASSYGQGSYEQYF	TGTGCCAGCAGTTATGGACAGGGGTCCTACGAGCAGTACTTC
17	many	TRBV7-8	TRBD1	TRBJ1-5	CASSLGSGTGSDQPQHF	TGTGCCAGCAGCTTAGGATCCGGGACAGGGAGCGATCAGCCCCAGCATTTT
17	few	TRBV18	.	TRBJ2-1	CASSPFLGRGQGYEQFF	TGTGCCAGCTCACCCTTCCTTGGGAGGGGGCAGGGCTATGAGCAGTTCTTC
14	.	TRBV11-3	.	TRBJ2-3	CASSPRDAGDTQYF	TGTGCCAGCAGCCCCCGGGACGCAGGAGATACGCAGTATTTT
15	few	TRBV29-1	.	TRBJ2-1	CSVQGTGSSYNEQFF	TGCAGCGTTCAGGGTACGGGGAGCTCCTACAATGAGCAGTTCTTC
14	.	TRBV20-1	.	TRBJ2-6	CSARPSSGANVLTF	TGCAGTGCTAGACCCAGCTCTGGGGCCAACGTCCTGACTTTC
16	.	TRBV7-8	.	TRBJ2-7	CASSLVPPADSYEQYF	TGTGCCAGCAGCTTAGTGCCGCCCGCGGACTCCTACGAGCAGTACTTC
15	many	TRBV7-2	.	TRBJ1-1	CASSLGAGENTEAFF	TGTGCCAGCAGCTTAGGCGCAGGGGAGAACACTGAAGCTTTCTTT
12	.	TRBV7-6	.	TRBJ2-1	CASSGRGDEQFF	TGTGCCAGCAGCGGACGAGGAGATGAGCAGTTCTTC
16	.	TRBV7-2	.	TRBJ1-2	CASSLAGGLQYYGYTF	TGTGCCAGCAGCTTAGCGGGGGGGTTGCAGTACTATGGCTACACCTTC
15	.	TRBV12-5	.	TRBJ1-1	CASGPAGGGLAEAFF	TGTGCTAGTGGGCCGGCGGGGGGCGGACTAGCTGAAGCTTTCTTT